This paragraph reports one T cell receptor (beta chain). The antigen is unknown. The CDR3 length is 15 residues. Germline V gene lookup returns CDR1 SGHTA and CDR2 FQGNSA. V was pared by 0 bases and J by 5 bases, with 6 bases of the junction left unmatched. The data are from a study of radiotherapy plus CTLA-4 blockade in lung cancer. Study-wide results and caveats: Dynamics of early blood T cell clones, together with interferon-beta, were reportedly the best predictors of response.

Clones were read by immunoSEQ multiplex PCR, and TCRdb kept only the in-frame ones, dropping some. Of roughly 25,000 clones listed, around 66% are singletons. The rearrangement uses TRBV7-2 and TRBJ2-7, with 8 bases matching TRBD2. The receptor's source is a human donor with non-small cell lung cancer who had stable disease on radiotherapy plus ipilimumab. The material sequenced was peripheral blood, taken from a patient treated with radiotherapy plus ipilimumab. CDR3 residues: CASSLAGREVHEQYF. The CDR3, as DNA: TGTGCCAGCAGCTTAGCGGGGCGGGAGGTCCACGAGCAGTACTTC. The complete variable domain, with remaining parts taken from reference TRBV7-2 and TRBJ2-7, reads GAGVSQSPSNKVTEKGKDVELRCDPISGHTALYWYRQSLGQGLEFLIYFQGNSAPDKSGLPSDRFSAERTGGSVSTLTIQRTQQEDSAVYLCASSLAGREVHEQYFGPGTRLTVT.